This note documents a single TCR beta chain sequence. Its cognate antigen is unknown. The data belong to a study of CXCR3-negative and CXCR3-positive naive CD8 T cells. The overall study: Around 140 million TRB reads were obtained overall (about 1.5 +/- 0.3 million per library). Study-level points and caveats: TRB CDR3s of CXCR3-positive naive cells were more hydrophobic than those of CXCR3-negative naive cells. Unlike memory cells, which differed, naive CXCR3-negative and CXCR3-positive cells had similar TRBV-TRBJ usage.

Germline V gene lookup returns CDR1 MNHEY and CDR2 SVGAGI. The CDR3 length is 13 residues. The libraries of TRB cDNA were prepared using 5' RACE with UMI labels. TCRdb re-analyzed the 5' RACE reads; it lists each CDR3 protein once, without DNA. The sample holds 100,000 to 150,000 distinct CDR3 sequences. Specimen: naive CXCR3+ CD8+ T cells from blood. This sample's subset: CD45RO-CCR7+CD27+CD95- naive CD8+ T cells expressing CXCR3 (TNR3+). This TCR came from a human donor in good health. Some clones in this sample may be carry-over from other donors' samples. The J gene is TRBJ2-1, the V gene TRBV6-5; TCRdb returns TRBD1, unconfirmable since there is no DNA. CDR3 protein: CASSNVQGGEQFF.